This T cell receptor (beta chain) was sequenced for a study of cytomegalovirus exposure and HLA in healthy donors. Turning to the study itself: Under 90% of around 390 genotyped donors fell in the Caucasian-associated ancestry cluster.

PCR was performed using 60 Vbeta and 13 Jbeta primers. Using immunoSEQ multiplex PCR, the repertoire was profiled, and TCRdb retains in-frame clones only, with some absent. The data hold about 180,000 clones, with 76% observed a single time. Whole-study findings and limits: Compared with the approximately 680-donor mean, an Asian-associated ancestry cluster reportedly had fewer N-insertions, according to a later analysis.

Trimming cost V 5 bases and J 4 bases, with 17 bases left between them. CDR3 length: 15 amino acids. CDR1 is SEHNR and CDR2 is FQNEAQ in the germline V gene (reference sequence). On this clone itself: The antigen remains undetermined.

Sequencing was done on a sample of PBMCs. The J gene is TRBJ1-2, the V gene TRBV7-9; D ambiguous. The receptor was derived from a woman aged 25 to 39 in good health and CMV-seropositive. CDR3 sequence: CASSPLRRHIYGYTF. The CDR3 nucleotides are TGTGCCAGCAGCCCACTGAGGCGGCACATCTATGGCTACACCTTC. Filled out from reference TRBV7-9 and TRBJ1-2, the complete variable domain reads DTGVSQNPRHKITKRGQNVTFRCDPISEHNRLYWYRQTLGQGPEFLTYFQNEAQLEKSRLLSDRFSAERPKGSFSTLEIQRTEQGDSAMYLCASSPLRRHIYGYTFGSGTRLTVV.